This record covers a single T cell receptor beta chain. The assay was immunoSEQ multiplex PCR, and TCRdb's table has in-frame clones only and misses some. The repertoire holds 200,000 to 300,000 clones, with approximately 90% as singletons. These data originate in a study of blood T cell repertoires in COVID-19. In the study overall: PBMCs, B-cell-depleted T cells, or T cells provided the cDNA or gDNA that made up the material.

J was trimmed by 0 bases and V by 5 bases; bases with no gene match: 3. The length of the CDR3 is 15 residues. Germline CDR1 reads SQVTM; CDR2 reads ANQGSEA. This study enrolled people aged roughly 18 to 90 from around 25 US geographic areas. This TCR came from a woman aged 40 to 50 with acute COVID-19. The V and J genes are TRBV29-1 and TRBJ1-4; TRBD1 aligns across 10 bases. The material sequenced was PBMCs or T cells enriched from blood (not recorded which). CDR3 DNA: TGCAGCGTTTTAGGGACAGGGGCAACTAATGAAAAACTGTTTTTT. It specifies CSVLGTGATNEKLFF.